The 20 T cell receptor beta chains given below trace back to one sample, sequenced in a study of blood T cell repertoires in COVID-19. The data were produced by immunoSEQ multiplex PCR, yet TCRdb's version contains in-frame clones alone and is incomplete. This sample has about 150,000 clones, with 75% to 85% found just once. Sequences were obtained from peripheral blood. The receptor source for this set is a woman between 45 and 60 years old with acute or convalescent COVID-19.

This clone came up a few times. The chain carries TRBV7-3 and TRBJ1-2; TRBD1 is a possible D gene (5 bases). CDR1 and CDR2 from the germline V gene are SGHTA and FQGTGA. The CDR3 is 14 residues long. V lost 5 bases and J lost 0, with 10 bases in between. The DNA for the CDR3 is TGTGCCAGCAGCCCTGCGACAGCTAACTATGGCTACACCTTC. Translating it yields CASSPATANYGYTF.

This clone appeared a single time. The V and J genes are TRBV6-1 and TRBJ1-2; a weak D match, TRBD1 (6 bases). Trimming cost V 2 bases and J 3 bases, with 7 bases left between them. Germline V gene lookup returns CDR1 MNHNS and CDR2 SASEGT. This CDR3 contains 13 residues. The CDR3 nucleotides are TGTGCCAGCAGTGAAAACAGGGACTATGGCTACACCTTC. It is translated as CASSENRDYGYTF.

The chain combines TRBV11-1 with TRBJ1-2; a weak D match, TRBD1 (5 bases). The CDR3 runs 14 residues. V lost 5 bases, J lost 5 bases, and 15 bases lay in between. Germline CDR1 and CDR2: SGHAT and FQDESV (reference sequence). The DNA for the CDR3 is TGTGCCAGCAGCCCCCTTTGGGGCGCGTATGGCTACACCTTC. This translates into CASSPLWGAYGYTF.

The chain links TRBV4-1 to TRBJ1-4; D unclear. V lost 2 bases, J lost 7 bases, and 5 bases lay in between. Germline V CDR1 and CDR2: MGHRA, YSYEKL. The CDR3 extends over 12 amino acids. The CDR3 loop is CASSQSPEKLFF. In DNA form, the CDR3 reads TGCGCCAGCAGCCAATCTCCTGAAAAACTGTTTTTT.

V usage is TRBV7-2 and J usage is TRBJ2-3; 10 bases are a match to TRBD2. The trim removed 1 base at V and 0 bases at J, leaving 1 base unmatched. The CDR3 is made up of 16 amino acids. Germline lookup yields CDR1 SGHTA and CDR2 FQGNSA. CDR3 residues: CASSLVSGGSTDTQYF. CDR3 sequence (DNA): TGTGCCAGCAGCTTAGTTAGCGGGGGGAGCACAGATACGCAGTATTTT.

CDR3 region: CASSSRVGGRYEKLFF. The CDR3 region has the DNA TGTGCCAGCAGCTCTCGCGTCGGGGGGAGGTATGAAAAACTGTTTTTT. The rearrangement links TRBV21-1 to TRBJ1-4. TRBV21-1 is a listed pseudogene. The CDR3 is made up of 16 amino acids.

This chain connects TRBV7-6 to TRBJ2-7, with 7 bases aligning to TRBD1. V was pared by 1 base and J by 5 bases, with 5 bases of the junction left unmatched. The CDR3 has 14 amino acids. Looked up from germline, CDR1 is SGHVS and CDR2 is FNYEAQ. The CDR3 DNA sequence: TGTGCCAGCAGCTTAGTTTCAGGGGGTGACGAGCAGTACTTC. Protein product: CASSLVSGGDEQYF.

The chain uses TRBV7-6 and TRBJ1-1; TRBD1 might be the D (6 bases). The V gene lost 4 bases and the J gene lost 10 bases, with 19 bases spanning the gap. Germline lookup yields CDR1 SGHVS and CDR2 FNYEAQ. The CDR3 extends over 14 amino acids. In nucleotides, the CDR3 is TGTGCCAGCAGCTCGGACGCGAACTTCAGGGGAGCTTTCTTT. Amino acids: CASSSDANFRGAFF.

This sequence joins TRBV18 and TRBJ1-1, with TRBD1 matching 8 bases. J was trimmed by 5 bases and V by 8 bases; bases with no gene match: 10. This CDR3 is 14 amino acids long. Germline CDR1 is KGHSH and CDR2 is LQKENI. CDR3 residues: CASGSQGARTEAFF. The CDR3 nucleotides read TGTGCCAGCGGATCGCAGGGGGCACGGACTGAAGCTTTCTTT.

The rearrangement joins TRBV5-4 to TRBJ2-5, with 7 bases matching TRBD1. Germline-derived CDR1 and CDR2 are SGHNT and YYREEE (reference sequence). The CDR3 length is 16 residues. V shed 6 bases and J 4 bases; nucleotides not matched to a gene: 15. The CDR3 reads CASNQGGLKLLETQYF. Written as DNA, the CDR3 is TGTGCCAGCAATCAAGGGGGCCTGAAACTCTTAGAGACCCAGTACTTC.

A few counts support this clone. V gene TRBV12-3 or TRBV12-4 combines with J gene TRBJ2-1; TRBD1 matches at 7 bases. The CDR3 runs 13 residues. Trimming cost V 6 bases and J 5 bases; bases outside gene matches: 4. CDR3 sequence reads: CASSWDRDNEQFF. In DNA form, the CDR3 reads TGTGCCAGCAGCTGGGACAGAGACAATGAGCAGTTCTTC.

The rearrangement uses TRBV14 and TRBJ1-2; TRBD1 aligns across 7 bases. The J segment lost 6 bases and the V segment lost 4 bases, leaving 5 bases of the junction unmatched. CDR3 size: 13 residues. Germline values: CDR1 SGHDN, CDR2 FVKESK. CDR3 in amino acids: CASSPRQGHGYTF. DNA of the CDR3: TGTGCCAGCAGCCCGCGACAGGGACATGGCTACACCTTC.

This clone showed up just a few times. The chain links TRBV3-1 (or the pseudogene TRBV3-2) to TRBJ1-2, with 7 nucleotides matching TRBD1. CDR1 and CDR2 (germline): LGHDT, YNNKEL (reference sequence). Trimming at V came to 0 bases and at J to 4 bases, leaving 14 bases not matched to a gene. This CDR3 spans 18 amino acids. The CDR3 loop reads CASSQDLEGALMAYGYTF. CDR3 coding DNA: TGTGCCAGCAGCCAAGATTTGGAGGGGGCGCTTATGGCCTATGGCTACACCTTC.

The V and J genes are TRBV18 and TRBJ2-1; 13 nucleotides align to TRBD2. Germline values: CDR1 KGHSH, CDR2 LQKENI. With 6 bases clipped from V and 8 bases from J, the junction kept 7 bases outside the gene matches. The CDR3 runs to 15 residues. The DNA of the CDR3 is TGTGCCAGCTCTCGCGGGACTAGCGGGGTGGATGAGCAGTTCTTC. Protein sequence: CASSRGTSGVDEQFF.

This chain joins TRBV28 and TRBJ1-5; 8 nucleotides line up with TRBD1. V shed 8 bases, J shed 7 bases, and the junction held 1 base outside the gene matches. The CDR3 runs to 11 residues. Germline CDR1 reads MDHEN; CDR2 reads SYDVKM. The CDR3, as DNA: TGTGCCAGCGACAGGGGACAGCCCCAGCATTTT. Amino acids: CASDRGQPQHF.

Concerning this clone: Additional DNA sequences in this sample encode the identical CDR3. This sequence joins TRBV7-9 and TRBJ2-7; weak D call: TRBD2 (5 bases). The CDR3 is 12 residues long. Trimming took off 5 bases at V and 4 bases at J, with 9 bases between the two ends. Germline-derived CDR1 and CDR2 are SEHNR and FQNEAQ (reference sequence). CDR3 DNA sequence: TGTGCCAGCAGCCCAACGGGGTACGAGCAGTACTTC. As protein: CASSPTGYEQYF.

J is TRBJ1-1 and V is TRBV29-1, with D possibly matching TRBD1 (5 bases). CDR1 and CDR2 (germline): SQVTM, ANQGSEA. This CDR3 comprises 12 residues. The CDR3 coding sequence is TGCGTCGCGGGGGGTAGGAGTTCTGAAGCTTTCTTT. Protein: CVAGGRSSEAFF. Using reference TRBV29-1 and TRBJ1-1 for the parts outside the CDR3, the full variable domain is SAVISQKPSRDICQRGTSLTIQCQVDSQVTMMFWYRQQPGQSLTLIATANQGSEATYESGFVIDKFPISRPNLTFSTLTVSNMSPEDSSIYLCVAGGRSSEAFFGQGTRLTVV.

The CDR3 DNA reads as TGTGCCAGCAGCTCCAACGGGGTCTCCTACAATGAGCAGTTCTTC. This translates into CASSSNGVSYNEQFF. The chain has TRBV7-6 and TRBJ2-1; TRBD2 might be the D (5 bases). With 4 bases removed from V and 0 bases from J, the gap between germline ends came to 10 bases. CDR1 and CDR2 (germline): SGHVS, FNYEAQ. The CDR3 extends over 15 amino acids. Full variable domain (outside the CDR3, taken from reference TRBV7-6 and TRBJ2-1): GAGVSQSPRYKVTKRGQDVALRCDPISGHVSLYWYRQALGQGPEFLTYFNYEAQQDKSGLPNDRFSAERPEGSISTLTIQRTEQRDSAMYRCASSSNGVSYNEQFFGPGTRLTVL.

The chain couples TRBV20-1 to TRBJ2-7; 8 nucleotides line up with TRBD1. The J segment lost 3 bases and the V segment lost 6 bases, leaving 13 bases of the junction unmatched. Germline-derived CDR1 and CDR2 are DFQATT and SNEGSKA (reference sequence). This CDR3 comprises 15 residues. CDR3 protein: CSASAGTGGIYEQYF. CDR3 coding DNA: TGCAGTGCCAGTGCCGGGACAGGAGGCATCTACGAGCAGTACTTC.

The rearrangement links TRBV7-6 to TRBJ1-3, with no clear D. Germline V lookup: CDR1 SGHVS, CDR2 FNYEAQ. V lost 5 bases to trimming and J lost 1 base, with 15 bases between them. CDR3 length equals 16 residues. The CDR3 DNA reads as TGTGCCAGCAGCCTGGGTGGGCGAAGTTCTGGAAACACCATATATTTT. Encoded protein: CASSLGGRSSGNTIYF.